This entry describes one TCR beta chain. Its antigen is still unknown. The data stem from a study of yellow fever vaccine responses in identical twins. TCRdb re-derived calls from the RT-PCR reads in MiXCR, one entry per CDR3 protein. The profile shows about 34,000 distinct CDR3 sequences, 50% to 65% of them singletons. Findings of the study overall: Reportedly, twins' vaccine T cell responses looked partly convergent and partly personalized.

With 3 bases removed from V and 4 bases from J, the gap between germline ends came to 10 bases. The CDR3 extends over 14 amino acids. The J gene is TRBJ2-1, the V gene TRBV12-3 or TRBV12-4, with a tentative D call TRBD1 (5 bases). This sequence was found in a woman aged 18-29 years who received the yellow fever vaccine. The sequencing here drew on T cells from blood (PBMCs), unsorted or a sorted subset (not recorded which), taken before or after yellow fever vaccination (not recorded which). This CDR3 reads CASSLGRLYNEQFF. CDR3 bases: TGTGCCAGCAGTTTGGGGCGGCTATACAATGAGCAGTTCTTC.